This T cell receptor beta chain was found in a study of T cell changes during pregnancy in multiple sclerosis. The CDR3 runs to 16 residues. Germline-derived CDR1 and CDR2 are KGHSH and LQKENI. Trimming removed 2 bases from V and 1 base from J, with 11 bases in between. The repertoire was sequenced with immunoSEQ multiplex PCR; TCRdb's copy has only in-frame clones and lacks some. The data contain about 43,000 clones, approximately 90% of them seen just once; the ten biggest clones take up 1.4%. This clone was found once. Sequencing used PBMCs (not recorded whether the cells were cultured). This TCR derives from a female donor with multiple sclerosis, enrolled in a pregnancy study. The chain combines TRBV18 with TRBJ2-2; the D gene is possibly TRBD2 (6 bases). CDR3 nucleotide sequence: TGTGCCAGCTCACCAGCGGGGAATAAGAACACCGGGGAGCTGTTTTTT. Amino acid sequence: CASSPAGNKNTGELFF.